This T cell receptor beta chain was captured in a study of T cell repertoires in cytomegalovirus infection. General observations from the study: Of the TCR beta families, the public ones yielded a cumulative frequency that identified carriers of CMV plus the relevant HLA.

The germline gives CDR1 SGHAT, CDR2 FQNNGV. The CDR3 extends over 14 amino acids. Regarding this clonotype: Its specificity is not known. The junction does not match germline at one end; this may be a read error.

TCRdb reprocessed the reads with MiXCR, giving one entry per CDR3 protein. The sample has around 570,000 distinct CDR3 sequences; around 40% are singletons. The source of this sequence is a human donor in good health (CMV status not recorded). Some clones in this sample may be carry-over from other donors' samples. V gene TRBV11-2 combines with J gene TRBJ1-1; 7 nucleotides line up with TRBD1. Source: cultured PBMCs, taken from culture after CMV antigen stimulation. CDR3 DNA: TGTGCCGGCAGCTTGGGACAGTTGAACACTGAAGCTTTCTTT. Translated, it gives CAGSLGQLNTEAFF.